Listed below are T cell receptor beta chains from one sample, sequenced in a study of T-cell reconstitution after alpha-beta-depleted transplantation in children. TCRdb reprocessed the PCR reads via MiXCR and lists one record per CDR3 protein. Here the sample spans about 980,000 distinct CDR3 sequences, 25% to 30% being singletons. Sequencing was performed on PBMCs, mostly from graft donor cells, taken 360 days after TCRalphabeta/CD19-depleted stem cell transplant. These receptor sequences come from a boy in the first two years of life who had a stem cell transplant for SCID, so the T cells may come from the graft donor. Each CDR3 is given with its conserved first and last residue. The D gene is left open where the match is weak. The size entry is marked missing in some rows and otherwise reads once, few, many or a size class.

V gene	CDR3 length	clone size	J gene	D gene	CDR3 DNA	CDR3 protein
TRBV19	16	-	TRBJ2-3	-	TGTGCCAGTAGTATGGGCCGCAATCGTCACACAGATACGCAGTATTTT	CASSMGRNRHTDTQYF
TRBV29-1	13	-	TRBJ2-5	TRBD1	TGCAGCACACGCCCGACAGGGGAAGAGACCCAGTACTTC	CSTRPTGEETQYF
TRBV15	15	few	TRBJ2-7	TRBD1	TGTGCCACCAGCATGCCGGGACAGGGTGTTTACGAGCAGTACTTC	CATSMPGQGVYEQYF
TRBV20-1	15	-	TRBJ2-7	-	TGCAGTGCCAGGCAGGATCGGAAAACTTACTACGAGCAGTACTTC	CSARQDRKTYYEQYF
TRBV12-3/TRBV12-4	12	-	TRBJ2-1	-	TGTGCCAGCAGGGCCGACAATGAGCGGCAGTTCTTC	CASRADNERQFF
TRBV20-1	13	many	TRBJ2-7	-	TGCAGTGCTGGTCTCCGACTGAACTACGAGCAGTACTTC	CSAGLRLNYEQYF
TRBV9	13	many	TRBJ2-2	-	TGTGCCAGCAGCGTAAGGCAGAACGGGGAGCTGTTTTTT	CASSVRQNGELFF
TRBV5-1	15	-	TRBJ2-1	TRBD1	TGCGCCAGCAGAAGGGACAGGGGTAGTATTGGTGAGCAGTTCTTC	CASRRDRGSIGEQFF
TRBV4-1	18	-	TRBJ2-7	-	TGCGCCAGCAGCCAACGCTTTGTCCGGGACCCGAGGATCTACGAGCAGTACTTC	CASSQRFVRDPRIYEQYF
TRBV6-2/TRBV6-3	16	-	TRBJ2-2	TRBD1	TGTGCCAGCAGTTACAACGGACAGGGGGACACCGGGGAGCTGTTTTTT	CASSYNGQGDTGELFF
TRBV6-5	12	few	TRBJ1-2	-	TGTGCCAGCAGAGGCACCACCCATGGCTACACCTTC	CASRGTTHGYTF
TRBV15	13	-	TRBJ2-7	-	TGTGCCACCAGCAGGGTCCAGGGTGACGAGCAGTACTTC	CATSRVQGDEQYF
TRBV28	13	-	TRBJ1-1	-	TGTGCCACCGAGAGCGGAATGAACACTGAAGCTTTCTTT	CATESGMNTEAFF
TRBV29-1	16	-	TRBJ2-1	-	TGCAGCGTTAATTCCTGGAGTGGGGGGCGTCGGGATGAGCAGTTCTTC	CSVNSWSGGRRDEQFF
TRBV7-9	16	few	TRBJ2-4	-	TGTGCCAGCAGCTTAGGTCAGAGCCGGCGTGAAAACATTCAGTACTTC	CASSLGQSRRENIQYF
TRBV30	15	-	TRBJ2-7	TRBD1	TGTGCCTGGAGTCACGGGACAGGGTTATCCTACGAGCAGTACTTC	CAWSHGTGLSYEQYF
TRBV6-2/TRBV6-3	17	many	TRBJ2-6	TRBD2	TGTGCCAGCAGCCTAGCGGGGGGCCTCTCTGGGGCCAACGTCCTGACTTTC	CASSLAGGLSGANVLTF
TRBV5-1	19	few	TRBJ2-4	TRBD2	TGCGCCAGCAGCCACAAAGCACTAGCGGGGGAGCTAGCCAAAAACATTCAGTACTTC	CASSHKALAGELAKNIQYF
TRBV28	15	-	TRBJ2-7	TRBD1	TGTGCCAGCAGTGCACCGACAGGGGTACTGTACGAGCAGTACTTC	CASSAPTGVLYEQYF
TRBV15	19	-	TRBJ2-1	-	TGTGCCACCAGCAGAACTCCCTCCTTAATACGAGGAAATTACAATGAGCAGTTCTTC	CATSRTPSLIRGNYNEQFF
TRBV7-8	13	few	TRBJ2-7	-	TGTGCCAGCAGCTTAACGGATATCTACGAGCAGTACTTC	CASSLTDIYEQYF
TRBV2	11	-	TRBJ1-4	-	TGTGCCAGCAGTGGGAGGGAAAAACTGTTTTTT	CASSGREKLFF
TRBV20-1	15	few	TRBJ1-5	-	TGCAGTGCTAGAGATTATCGATATAGCAATCAGCCCCAGCATTTT	CSARDYRYSNQPQHF
TRBV12-3/TRBV12-4	15	-	TRBJ2-1	-	TGTGCCAGCAGTTTAAGTGGGGCGAGATACAATGAGCAGTTCTTC	CASSLSGARYNEQFF
TRBV12-3/TRBV12-4	15	once	TRBJ2-7	TRBD2	TGTGCCAGCAGCCCAAAAGCGGGACCCCCCGACGAGCAGTACTTC	CASSPKAGPPDEQYF
TRBV5-1	18	-	TRBJ1-4	-	TGCGCCAGCAGCTTGATCGGGGACACTCGGACAAAAAATGAAAAACTGTTTTTT	CASSLIGDTRTKNEKLFF
TRBV11-2	14	-	TRBJ2-2	-	TGTGCCAGCAGCTTGGATAGCTTCACCGGGGAGCTGTTTTTT	CASSLDSFTGELFF
TRBV4-1	13	-	TRBJ2-3	-	TGCGCCAGCCGGAACAGGAGCACAGATACGCAGTATTTT	CASRNRSTDTQYF
TRBV27	15	-	TRBJ2-7	-	TGTGCCAGCAGTTCCCTACAGACAGGCGGCTACGAGCAGTACTTC	CASSSLQTGGYEQYF
TRBV5-1	14	-	TRBJ2-7	TRBD1	TGCGCCAGCAGCCCCCAGGGACAGGCTACCGGGCAGTACTTC	CASSPQGQATGQYF
TRBV27	16	few	TRBJ2-7	-	TGTGCCAGCAGTTCTCTACTCAGAGGGAGCTCCTACGAGCAGTACTTC	CASSSLLRGSSYEQYF
TRBV29-1	13	few	TRBJ2-5	-	TGCAGCGTTGAAGGGCAGGGCCGAAAGACCCAGTACTTC	CSVEGQGRKTQYF
TRBV29-1	14	many	TRBJ1-1	-	TGCAGCGTTGAAGGGGTGGCAGGGGCCACTGAAGCTTTCTTT	CSVEGVAGATEAFF
TRBV29-1	13	-	TRBJ2-7	-	TGCAGCGTTGAGAACAGAAATTCCTACGAGCAGTACTTC	CSVENRNSYEQYF
TRBV3-1	14	-	TRBJ2-2	TRBD2	TGTGCCAGCAGCCAACGGGGGGGCCCGAAGGAGCTGTTTTTT	CASSQRGGPKELFF
TRBV5-1	16	-	TRBJ2-7	-	TGCGCCAGCAGCTTAGAAGGCGGCCTACGGGGTTACGAGCAGTACTTC	CASSLEGGLRGYEQYF
TRBV5-1	15	few	TRBJ2-5	TRBD2	TGCGCCAGCGTCCGTGAGGCTAGCGGGGGGGAGACCCAGTACTTC	CASVREASGGETQYF
TRBV11-1	15	-	TRBJ2-1	-	TGTGCCAGCAGACTGGCACTAGCCCTCCCCGATGAGCAGTTCTTC	CASRLALALPDEQFF
TRBV12-3/TRBV12-4	17	-	TRBJ2-1	TRBD1	TGTGCCAGCAGTTCCCGACAGGGCCAGAGCTCCTACAATGAGCAGTTCTTC	CASSSRQGQSSYNEQFF
TRBV12-3/TRBV12-4	12	-	TRBJ2-5	TRBD2	TGTGCCAGCAGCGCGGGGGGGGAGACCCAGTACTTC	CASSAGGETQYF
TRBV6-5	11	-	TRBJ1-1	TRBD1	TGTGCCAGCAGTCAGGGACAGAGAGCTTTCTTT	CASSQGQRAFF
TRBV15	17	-	TRBJ1-6	-	TGTGCCACCAGCAGAGTTGTAAGGGAGGGAGGAAATTCACCCCTCCACTTT	CATSRVVREGGNSPLHF
TRBV2	14	-	TRBJ2-2	-	TGTGCCAGCAAGTGGGGTCGGGACACCGGGGAGCTGTTTTTT	CASKWGRDTGELFF
TRBV12-3/TRBV12-4	14	once	TRBJ2-7	-	TGTGCCAGCACCCCATCATCCCTCTCCTACGAGCAGTACTTC	CASTPSSLSYEQYF
TRBV7-9	15	-	TRBJ2-7	-	TGTGCCAGCTCCCGGCAGGGGCCGAGCTCCTACGAGCAGTACTTC	CASSRQGPSSYEQYF
TRBV3-1	16	-	TRBJ2-7	-	TGTGCCAGCAGCCAGGATCCACAGGGTCCCGTTGACGAGCAGTACTTC	CASSQDPQGPVDEQYF
TRBV29-1	10	few	TRBJ1-1	-	TGCAGCGTTTTCACCCCTGAAGCTTTCTTT	CSVFTPEAFF
TRBV12-3/TRBV12-4	16	-	TRBJ1-3	-	TGTGCCAGCAGTTTATTGCGGAGTAGGGCGGGAAACACCATATATTTT	CASSLLRSRAGNTIYF
TRBV6-1	14	-	TRBJ1-5	-	TGTGCCAGCAGTCAAAGGGGGGGCACTCAGCCCCAGCATTTT	CASSQRGGTQPQHF
TRBV7-2	13	many	TRBJ2-2	-	TGTGCCAGCAGTTTAGGTCGGACCGGGGAGCTGTTTTTT	CASSLGRTGELFF